The clone carrying this T cell receptor beta chain was found a few times. TCRdb passed the RT-PCR reads through MiXCR, listing each CDR3 protein once. This table has about 700,000 distinct CDR3 sequences, over 12% appearing once. The CDR3 extends over 16 amino acids. The junction had 6 bases not matched to a gene; V was cut back by 0 bases and J by 6 bases. Germline loops: CDR1 LGHNA, CDR2 YSLEER. Source material: memory CD4+ T cells from blood. This TCR was recovered from a female donor in good health, serving as a healthy control. The chain carries TRBV4-3 and TRBJ2-1; 9 bases align to TRBD2. CDR3 DNA sequence: TGCGCCAGCAGCCAAGATTGGGGCGGGGGGGCCAATGAGCAGTTCTTC. This encodes CASSQDWGGGANEQFF.